The present T cell receptor (beta chain) was sequenced within a study of T cells after yellow fever vaccination. Whole-study results and caveats: On re-exposure, the response was weaker but peaked faster, at day 5 versus 15. Post-booster samples contained most primary-vaccination clones (approximately 96% CD4, about 90% CD8). Abundant contaminating clonotypes from the bulk population could appear in FACS-sorted repertoires.

It was through 5'RACE template switching that TCR cDNA was made, with a universal primer site and UMIs added. TCRdb re-derived calls from the 5' RACE reads in MiXCR, one entry per CDR3 protein. The sample lists 600,000 to 750,000 distinct CDR3 sequences; approximately 13% were seen once. Concerning this clonotype itself: The antigen remains unidentified.

The material sequenced was PBMCs, taken on the day of the yellow fever booster vaccination. This receptor was identified in a man aged 25 to 45 who received the YFV17D yellow fever vaccine.

CDR3 protein: CASSLRDGPKNIQYF. Written as DNA, the CDR3 is TGCGCCAGCAGCTTAAGGGACGGACCCAAAAACATTCAGTACTTC. The chain uses TRBV5-1 and TRBJ2-4; D possibly matches TRBD1 or TRBD2 (5 bases each). V lost 2 bases, J lost 2 bases, and 11 bases lay in between. The germline V gene has CDR1 SGHRS and CDR2 YFSETQ. This CDR3 spans 15 amino acids. Drawing the rest from reference TRBV5-1 and TRBJ2-4, the complete variable domain is KAGVTQTPRYLIKTRGQQVTLSCSPISGHRSVSWYQQTPGQGLQFLFEYFSETQRNKGNFPGRFSGRQFSNSRSEMNVSTLELGDSALYLCASSLRDGPKNIQYFGAGTRLSVL.